This TCR beta chain appears in the sequencing data of a study of graft-versus-host responses after intestinal transplantation. Study details: All recipients were transplanted with multivisceral, liver-intestinal, or isolated intestinal grafts. Each recipient received anti-thymocyte globulin induction, then tacrolimus and steroids for approximately three years.

CDR1 is SQVTM and CDR2 is ANQGSEA in the germline V gene. V was pared by 5 bases and J by 7 bases, with 9 bases of the junction left unmatched. There are 13 residues in the CDR3. Sequencing was performed with immunoSEQ multiplex PCR; in TCRdb, only in-frame clones are kept and a portion is missing. This table has around 100,000 clones, roughly nine tenths appearing once. Findings and limits, study-wide: Elevated graft-versus-host to host-versus-graft clonal ratios in allografts were recorded for patients with graft-donor T cell macrochimerism. Detected in recipient marrow were GvH clones, some of which were first observed in ileum or blood.

With respect to this clone: Its antigen remains unknown.

The TCR comes from a human donor who was the organ donor for an intestinal transplant. The input for sequencing was unstimulated CD4+ T cells sorted from spleen or lymph node cells, taken before transplant. The chain uses TRBV29-1 and TRBJ1-1, with 8 bases lining up with TRBD1. The CDR3 is CSVRGTGFDEAFF. The CDR3 nucleotides are TGCAGCGTTCGTGGGACAGGATTCGATGAAGCTTTCTTT. The full variable domain, in which reference TRBV29-1 and TRBJ1-1 provide the parts outside the CDR3, is SAVISQKPSRDICQRGTSLTIQCQVDSQVTMMFWYRQQPGQSLTLIATANQGSEATYESGFVIDKFPISRPNLTFSTLTVSNMSPEDSSIYLCSVRGTGFDEAFFGQGTRLTVV.